Listed here are 22 T cell receptor beta chains from one sample, sequenced in a study of blood T cell repertoires in COVID-19. Data came from immunoSEQ multiplex PCR; TCRdb stores just in-frame clones and leaves some out. The sample lists about 100,000 clones, about 77% occurring once. Sequenced sample: peripheral blood. The receptors were sampled from a man aged 65 to 85 with active or convalescent COVID-19.

The J gene is TRBJ2-5, the V gene TRBV12-2; no DNA check was done on the table's D call, TRBD2. TRBV12-2 is noted as a pseudogene. The CDR3 is 18 residues long. The CDR3 loop is CASHTTPRLAGFQETQYF. In nucleotides, the CDR3 is TGTGCAAGTCACACAACCCCCCGACTAGCGGGTTTTCAAGAGACCCAGTACTTC.

The gene calls are TRBV10-3 and TRBJ2-5, with TRBD2 matching 7 bases. J lost 5 bases, V lost 0 bases, and 6 bases had no gene match. This CDR3 has 15 residues. CDR1 is ENHRY and CDR2 is SYGVKD in the germline V gene. CDR3 in DNA: TGTGCCATCAGTGAGTCTGGGGGAGGGCTGGAGACCCAGTACTTC. Translation gives CAISESGGGLETQYF.

The V gene is TRBV10-3, the J gene TRBJ2-7, with D unclear. V was cut by 0 bases and J by 1 base, with 7 bases left in between. The CDR3 covers 14 residues. Per germline, CDR1 ENHRY and CDR2 SYGVKD. The CDR3 here is CAISESVRSYEQYF. For the CDR3, the DNA is TGTGCCATCAGTGAGTCCGTGAGGTCCTACGAGCAGTACTTC.

In this sample, this clone turned up a few times. This chain links TRBV25-1 with TRBJ2-4; perhaps TRBD1 as D (6 bases). The V end lost 7 bases, the J end lost 0 bases, and 10 bases lay between the germline ends. This CDR3 is built from 14 residues. CDR1 MGHDK and CDR2 SYGVNS come from the germline V gene. CDR3 sequence: CASTGTSAKNIQYF. In DNA, the CDR3 is TGTGCCAGCACCGGGACATCAGCCAAAAACATTCAGTACTTC.

The V and J genes are TRBV25-1 and TRBJ2-3, with TRBD1 matching over 7 bases. This CDR3 has 13 residues. Germline assignment: CDR1 MGHDK and CDR2 SYGVNS. V shed 11 bases and J 1 base; nucleotides not matched to a gene: 6. CDR3 loop: CAARGPGTDTQYF. CDR3 bases: TGTGCCGCGAGGGGGCCGGGCACAGATACGCAGTATTTT.

The table lists this clone with a few counts. V gene TRBV6-5 combines with J gene TRBJ2-1; 8 bases agree with TRBD1. J lost 5 bases, V lost 0 bases, and 6 bases had no gene match. From germline, CDR1 is MNHEY and CDR2 SVGAGI. The CDR3 covers 16 residues. This chain's CDR3 is CASSYSPLTGDNEQFF. The CDR3 nucleotides read TGTGCCAGCAGTTACTCGCCCCTGACAGGGGACAATGAGCAGTTCTTC.

The chain is built from TRBV10-2 and TRBJ1-2; weak D call: TRBD1 (5 bases). CDR3 length: 17 amino acids. Germline V gene lookup returns CDR1 WSHSY and CDR2 SAAADI. The V end was cut by 1 base, the J end by 4 bases, with 19 bases between. Here the CDR3 reads CASSEFGMLGGSYGYTF. The CDR3, as DNA: TGCGCCAGCAGTGAGTTCGGAATGTTGGGGGGATCCTATGGCTACACCTTC.

The V and J genes are TRBV19 and TRBJ1-2; a possible D gene is TRBD1 (5 bases). Trimming removed 1 base from V and 6 bases from J, with 6 bases in between. The germline CDR1 and CDR2 sequences are LNHDA and SQIVND (reference sequence). The CDR3 has 12 residues. DNA for the CDR3: TGTGCCAGTAGTATAGGGGGCGATGGCTACACCTTC. Translated: CASSIGGDGYTF.

The gene calls are TRBV6-5 and TRBJ2-3; D possibly corresponds to TRBD2 (6 bases). Trimming removed 10 bases at V and 0 bases at J, with 17 bases between. CDR3 length equals 15 residues. Germline lookup yields CDR1 MNHEY and CDR2 SVGAGI. The chain's CDR3 is CATVSRGASTDTQYF. CDR3 bases: TGTGCCACCGTTTCTCGCGGGGCTAGCACAGATACGCAGTATTTT.

This chain links TRBV27 with TRBJ1-1; 7 bases match TRBD1. V lost 7 bases to trimming and J lost 1 base; unmatched junction nucleotides: 6. Germline loops: CDR1 MNHEY, CDR2 SMNVEV (reference sequence). This CDR3 comprises 14 residues. CDR3 DNA sequence: TGTGCCAGCACCTCACAGGGGCGGAACACTGAAGCTTTCTTT. This encodes CASTSQGRNTEAFF.

In this sample, this clone turned up a few times. The rearrangement links TRBV25-1 to TRBJ2-7; possible D gene TRBD1, 6 bases. From germline, CDR1 is MGHDK and CDR2 SYGVNS. This CDR3 has 15 residues. V lost 4 bases and J 0 bases, leaving 13 bases between the germline ends. The CDR3 bases are TGTGCCAGCAGTGCAAACAGGGAGAGCTCCTACGAGCAGTACTTC. Translated: CASSANRESSYEQYF.

This chain's CDR3 is CASSSGTGGSGYTF. The CDR3 DNA is TGTGCCAGCAGCTCCGGGACAGGGGGCAGCGGCTACACCTTC. This chain links TRBV7-9 with TRBJ1-2; 12 bases are shared with TRBD1. The CDR3 has 14 residues. The germline CDR1 and CDR2 sequences are SEHNR and FQNEAQ (reference sequence). Unmatched junction bases numbered 5, after V lost 4 bases and J lost 8 bases.

CDR3 nucleotide sequence: TGTGCCAGCTCACCATCAAGGTCAGCTAGCGGATACAATGAGCAGTTCTTC. It codes for CASSPSRSASGYNEQFF. This chain joins TRBV18 and TRBJ2-1, with 7 bases fitting TRBD2. V was pared by 2 bases and J by 4 bases, with 11 bases of the junction left unmatched. Germline CDR1 is KGHSH and CDR2 is LQKENI. This CDR3 spans 17 amino acids.

This chain links TRBV10-3 with TRBJ1-3, with a possible D match to TRBD1 (6 bases). Trimming left V 8 bases short and J 0 bases short, with 14 bases between. Germline values: CDR1 ENHRY, CDR2 SYGVKD. The CDR3 extends over 15 amino acids. The CDR3 reads CAIGGRVPSGNTIYF. The CDR3 DNA reads TGTGCCATCGGGGGCAGGGTCCCCTCTGGAAACACCATATATTTT.

This clone has a single count. The rearrangement links TRBV7-3 to TRBJ2-1; TRBD2 matches at 7 bases. The CDR3 has 16 residues. V shed 0 bases and J 7 bases; nucleotides not matched to a gene: 9. Germline CDR1 is SGHTA and CDR2 is FQGTGA. The CDR3 reads CASSLTGGSRDNEQFF. For the CDR3, the DNA is TGTGCCAGCAGCTTAACGGGCGGGAGTCGTGATAATGAGCAGTTCTTC.

This clone has just a few counts. The chain has TRBV14 and TRBJ2-7; D gene ambiguous. CDR1 is SGHDN and CDR2 is FVKESK in the germline V gene. This CDR3 region has 11 residues. The V end was cut by 2 bases, the J end by 3 bases, with 2 bases between. The CDR3 bases are TGTGCCAGCAGCCAATACTACGAGCAGTACTTC. This translates into CASSQYYEQYF. Full variable domain (missing parts from reference TRBV14 and TRBJ2-7): EAGVTQFPSHSVIEKGQTVTLRCDPISGHDNLYWYRRVMGKEIKFLLHFVKESKQDESGMPNNRFLAERTGGTYSTLKVQPAELEDSGVYFCASSQYYEQYFGPGTRLTVT.

Written as DNA, the CDR3 is TGTGCCAGCAGCCAATTGGCTAGCGGGAGGGGAGAGACCCAGTACTTC. As protein: CASSQLASGRGETQYF. The V and J genes are TRBV7-8 and TRBJ2-5, with 12 positions matching TRBD2. This CDR3 has 16 amino acids. Germline V gene data show CDR1 as SGHVS and CDR2 as FQNEAQ. Trimming at V came to 5 bases and at J to 4 bases, leaving 8 bases not matched to a gene.

This rearrangement joins TRBV6-2 or TRBV6-3 to TRBJ2-7, with 7 bases that match TRBD2. The trim removed 2 bases at V and 0 bases at J, leaving 1 base unmatched. The CDR3 is made up of 14 amino acids. Looked up from germline, CDR1 is MNHEY and CDR2 is SVGEGT. CDR3 DNA: TGTGCCAGCAGTTACGGCGGGGGCTCCTACGAGCAGTACTTC. This translates into CASSYGGGSYEQYF.

V and J are TRBV7-2 and TRBJ2-7; 11 bases are shared with TRBD2. This CDR3 contains 15 residues. The V gene end was trimmed by 2 bases and the J gene end by 5 bases; junction bases not matched to a gene: 5. Germline lookup yields CDR1 SGHTA and CDR2 FQGNSA. The CDR3 reads CASSLRLAGGHEQYF. CDR3 nucleotides: TGTGCCAGCAGCTTAAGGCTAGCGGGAGGCCACGAGCAGTACTTC.

The genes are TRBV6-5 and TRBJ1-2, with D uncertain. V was trimmed by 5 bases and J by 8 bases, leaving 15 bases between them. There are 13 residues in the CDR3. Germline V gene lookup returns CDR1 MNHEY and CDR2 SVGAGI. The CDR3 DNA sequence: TGTGCCAGCAGTCCAATCGGAGGGAGCGGCTACACCTTC. The encoded protein is CASSPIGGSGYTF.

The genes are TRBV7-8 and TRBJ1-3; 7 positions match TRBD1. In germline, CDR1 is SGHVS, CDR2 FQNEAQ. The CDR3 contains 16 residues. V lost 5 bases, J lost 0 bases, and 7 bases stayed unmatched. The chain's CDR3 is CASSISQGGSGNTIYF. CDR3 nucleotides: TGTGCCAGCAGCATCTCCCAGGGGGGCTCTGGAAACACCATATATTTT.

The genes are TRBV2 and TRBJ1-2, with D possibly being TRBD1 (5 bases). Deletions cut 3 bases from V and 8 bases from J, with 13 bases between. The CDR3 loop spans 13 amino acids. Germline V gene data show CDR1 as SNHLY and CDR2 as FYNNEI. The CDR3 DNA reads TGTGCCAGCAGTGACCTTGGGGCGTGGGGCTACACCTTC. Amino acid sequence: CASSDLGAWGYTF.